Many counts were recorded for the clone carrying this T cell receptor beta chain. What it binds is not known. Germline CDR1 is SGHTA and CDR2 is FQGNSA. V was shortened by 1 base and J by 6 bases, with 12 bases between the two germline ends. The CDR3 runs 15 residues. Authors of the study amplified TCR beta CDR3 regions from RNA transcripts. TCR CDR3 regions were first amplified by RT-PCR with HTBI primers. TCRdb itself ran the multiplex PCR reads through MiXCR, one entry per CDR3 protein. Here the sample spans 550,000 to 650,000 distinct CDR3 sequences, approximately 13% being singletons. These data are taken from a study of T cells in Graves' hyperthyroidism and ophthalmopathy. About the study: At initial diagnosis, before any treatment had begun, peripheral blood was obtained. Findings and caveats of the study: Most thyroid clonotypes that were expanded above 0.001 also turned up in blood.

Each diagnosis drew on symptoms, thyroxine, TRAb, thyroid ultrasound and orbital computed tomography findings. This TCR was recovered from a woman aged 25 to 39 with Graves' hyperthyroidism that later progressed to Graves' ophthalmopathy. Sequenced material: blood. This chain links TRBV7-2 with TRBJ2-2; possible D gene TRBD2, 5 bases. The CDR3 sequence is CASSLGVGSSGELFF. DNA of the CDR3: TGTGCCAGCAGCTTAGGAGTAGGGAGTTCCGGGGAGCTGTTTTTT.